Listed here is a single T cell receptor beta chain. Its antigen is currently unknown. Disease duration under 2 months; hyperthyroidism patients were aged 18 to 65. Each diagnosis drew on symptoms, thyroxine, TRAb, thyroid ultrasound and orbital computed tomography findings. TCR beta CDR3 sequences were amplified from RNA transcripts. The HTBI primer set was used in a first-round RT-PCR of the TCR CDR3. TCRdb itself ran the multiplex PCR reads through MiXCR, one entry per CDR3 protein. The table has some 700,000 distinct CDR3 sequences, approximately 15% seen once. CDR3 size: 15 residues. J gave up 9 bases and V 5 bases, and 13 bases lay outside the gene matches. Germline V CDR1 and CDR2: MDHEN, SYDVKM. The sample comes from a study of T cells in Graves' hyperthyroidism and ophthalmopathy. Study background: Peripheral blood draws took place at initial diagnosis, ahead of any treatment. The study's findings and limits: It was a median about seven months before onset that the model predicted ophthalmopathy.

V and J are TRBV28 and TRBJ2-7, with TRBD1 identical over 10 bases. The TCR was taken from a man in his fifties or sixties with Graves' hyperthyroidism. The sample comprised blood. This CDR3 reads CASSPPRQGALGQYF. The DNA for the CDR3 is TGTGCCAGCAGTCCCCCTCGACAGGGGGCCTTAGGGCAGTACTTC.